This paragraph covers one TCR beta chain sequence. J gave up 1 base and V 7 bases, and 7 bases lay outside the gene matches. Germline V CDR1 and CDR2: PRHDT, FYEKMQ (reference sequence). This CDR3 region has 15 residues. Assay: immunoSEQ multiplex PCR; the TCRdb copy retains only in-frame clones and omits some. The sample lists fewer than 200,000 clones, around four fifths occurring once. This specimen comes from a study of blood T cell repertoires in COVID-19. Study-level information: Sites across the United States, Italy and Spain contributed samples from acute and convalescent COVID-19.

Sequenced: peripheral blood. The chain links TRBV13 to TRBJ2-7; 10 bases map to TRBD2. This sequence was found in a woman older than 75 with acute or convalescent COVID-19. CDR3 nucleotides: TGTGCCAGCACCTTTAGCGGGAGGCAATCCTACGAGCAGTACTTC. Its translation is CASTFSGRQSYEQYF. Full variable domain (rest looked up from reference TRBV13 and TRBJ2-7): AAGVIQSPRHLIKEKRETATLKCYPIPRHDTVYWYQQGPGQDPQFLISFYEKMQSDKGSIPDRFSAQQFSDYHSELNMSSLELGDSALYFCASTFSGRQSYEQYFGPGTRLTVT.